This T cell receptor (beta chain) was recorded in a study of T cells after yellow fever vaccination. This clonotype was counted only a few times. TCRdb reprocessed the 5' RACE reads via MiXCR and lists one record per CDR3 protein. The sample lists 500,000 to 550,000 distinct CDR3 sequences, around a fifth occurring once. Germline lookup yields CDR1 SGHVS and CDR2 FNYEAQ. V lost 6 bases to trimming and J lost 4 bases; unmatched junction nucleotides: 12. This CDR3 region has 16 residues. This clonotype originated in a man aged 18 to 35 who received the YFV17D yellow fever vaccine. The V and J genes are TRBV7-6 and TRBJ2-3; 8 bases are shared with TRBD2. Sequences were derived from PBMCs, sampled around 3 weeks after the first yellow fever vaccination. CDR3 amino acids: CASSSIRGGGPDTQYF. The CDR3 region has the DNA TGTGCCAGCAGTTCCATTCGGGGGGGCGGCCCAGATACGCAGTATTTT.